These T cell receptor beta chains were read from a single sample in a study of blood T cell repertoires in COVID-19. Profiled with immunoSEQ multiplex PCR; TCRdb holds only in-frame clones, not every one. The sample holds 140,000 to 150,000 clones, about 79% seen once. Sequencing input: peripheral blood. These receptors all come from a man aged 60 to 69 with active or convalescent COVID-19. Each CDR3 is given with its conserved first and last residue. The D gene is left open where the match is weak. Rows give clone size only sometimes, using once, few, many, or a class for an expanded clone.

- | - | TRBJ2-1 | TRBV24-1 | CATSDPYFEGGMFF | TGTGCCACCAGTGACCCCTACTTTGAGGGAGGAATGTTCTTC
TRBD1 | - | TRBJ2-5 | TRBV18 | CASSPTDRGIETQYF | TGTGCCAGCTCACCAACCGACAGGGGTATAGAGACCCAGTACTTC
TRBD1 | - | TRBJ1-4 | TRBV23-1 | CASRKLGQGWLCEKLFF | TGCGCCAGCAGAAAATTGGGACAGGGGTGGTTATGTGAAAAACTGTTTTTT
TRBD1 | - | TRBJ1-2 | TRBV10-3 | CAITSMGQDSYGYTF | TGTGCCATCACCTCCATGGGACAGGACAGCTATGGCTACACCTTC
TRBD1 | - | TRBJ1-3 | TRBV30 | CAWSGQGPNTIYF | TGTGCCTGGAGTGGACAGGGACCAAACACCATATATTTT
- | - | TRBJ2-4 | TRBV6-2/TRBV6-3 | CASSLLRADIQYF | TGTGCCAGCAGTCTACTCAGGGCGGACATTCAGTACTTC
TRBD1 | few | TRBJ1-1 | TRBV27 | CASRPFRDRGLSTEAFF | TGTGCCAGCAGACCGTTCCGGGACAGGGGGCTTAGCACTGAAGCTTTCTTT
- | once | TRBJ1-5 | TRBV10-1 | CASSESAAGPQHF | TGCGCCAGCAGTGAGTCGGCCGCTGGGCCCCAGCATTTT
- | - | TRBJ1-5 | TRBV2 | CASSRADYSNQPQHF | TGTGCCAGCAGTCGGGCAGACTATAGCAATCAGCCCCAGCATTTT
- | - | TRBJ1-5 | TRBV7-9 | CASSQGSRGLQPQHF | TGTGCCAGCAGCCAGGGGAGTAGGGGCTTGCAGCCCCAGCATTTT
- | - | TRBJ1-5 | TRBV3-1/TRBV3-2 | CASSSDGSQPQHF | TGTGCCAGCAGCTCCGATGGGAGTCAGCCCCAGCATTTT
- | - | TRBJ2-7 | TRBV6-6 | CASSYTIHEQYF | TGTGCCAGCAGTTACACTATCCACGAGCAGTACTTC
- | - | TRBJ2-2 | TRBV12-5 | CASGVGGPGTGELFF | TGTGCTAGTGGTGTAGGAGGGCCGGGCACCGGGGAGCTGTTTTTT
- | - | TRBJ2-2 | TRBV14 | CASSLRTGNTGELFF | TGTGCCAGCAGCCTAAGGACTGGGAACACCGGGGAGCTGTTTTTT
TRBD2 | - | TRBJ2-5 | TRBV5-4 | CASGPGTSGGVETQYF | TGTGCCAGCGGCCCAGGGACTAGCGGGGGGGTGGAGACCCAGTACTTC
TRBD2 | - | TRBJ2-1 | TRBV27 | CASSLGTSSYNEQFF | TGTGCCAGCAGTTTAGGGACTAGCTCCTACAATGAGCAGTTCTTC
TRBD1 | - | TRBJ1-2 | TRBV9 | CASRAVKRQGIMYGYTF | TGTGCCAGCAGGGCAGTAAAGAGACAGGGGATCATGTATGGCTACACCTTC
TRBD2 | - | TRBJ2-1 | TRBV3-1/TRBV3-2 | CASRLAGGYYNEQFF | TGTGCCAGCAGGCTAGCGGGGGGTTACTACAATGAGCAGTTCTTC
TRBD1 | - | TRBJ1-1 | TRBV30 | CAWCQGTGYEVNTEAFF | TGTGCCTGGTGCCAAGGGACAGGGTATGAGGTGAACACTGAAGCTTTCTTT
TRBD1 | few | TRBJ1-6 | TRBV11-3 | CASSLVTGVTSPLHF | TGTGCCAGCAGCTTAGTAACAGGGGTGACTTCACCCCTCCACTTT
- | once | TRBJ2-1 | TRBV6-2/TRBV6-3 | CASSYGDGAYNEQFF | TGTGCCAGCAGTTACGGAGACGGGGCCTACAATGAGCAGTTCTTC
- | - | TRBJ1-4 | TRBV7-2 | CASSLQGQSEKLFF | TGTGCCAGCAGCTTACAGGGGCAGAGTGAAAAACTGTTTTTT
- | few | TRBJ1-5 | TRBV6-1 | CASSEQGFQPQHF | TGTGCCAGCAGTGAACAGGGCTTTCAGCCCCAGCATTTT
- | - | TRBJ1-2 | TRBV5-1 | CASSPGDNYGYTF | TGCGCCAGCAGTCCAGGGGACAACTATGGCTACACCTTC
- | - | TRBJ1-2 | TRBV5-1 | CASAPDTNYGYTF | TGCGCCAGCGCCCCGGACACCAACTATGGCTACACCTTC
- | - | TRBJ1-6 | TRBV6-6 | CASAPGSSPLHF | TGTGCCAGCGCCCCAGGGTCTTCACCCCTCCACTTT
TRBD2 | - | TRBJ2-1 | TRBV2 | CASSSELAGDSNEQFF | TGTGCCAGCAGCTCAGAACTAGCGGGGGATAGTAATGAGCAGTTCTTC
- | - | TRBJ2-7 | TRBV9 | CASSAGYEQYF | TGTGCCAGCAGCGCGGGCTACGAGCAGTACTTC
TRBD1 | - | TRBJ1-1 | TRBV11-3 | CASSPGTVFNTEAFF | TGTGCCAGCAGCCCCGGGACAGTTTTTAACACTGAAGCTTTCTTT
- | - | TRBJ2-3 | TRBV18 | CASSSYTDTQYF | TGTGCCAGCTCGTCCTACACAGATACGCAGTATTTT
- | - | TRBJ1-1 | TRBV7-2 | CASSYRQTNTEAFF | TGTGCCAGCAGCTATAGACAGACGAACACTGAAGCTTTCTTT
- | once | TRBJ2-2 | TRBV29-1 | CSVERGFDAGELFF | TGCAGCGTTGAAAGAGGGTTTGACGCCGGGGAGCTGTTTTTT
- | - | TRBJ2-1 | TRBV5-1 | CASSSGGYNEQFF | TGCGCCAGCAGTTCCGGGGGCTACAATGAGCAGTTCTTC
TRBD1 | - | TRBJ2-3 | TRBV18 | CASSPRDRALDTQYF | TGTGCCAGCTCACCGAGGGACAGGGCTTTGGATACGCAGTATTTT
- | few | TRBJ1-2 | TRBV24-1 | CATSDFSGDGYTF | TGTGCCACCAGTGATTTTTCAGGGGATGGCTACACCTTC
- | - | TRBJ1-1 | TRBV19 | CASSTRGRWTEAFF | TGTGCCAGTAGTACCAGGGGCCGGTGGACTGAAGCTTTCTTT
- | once | TRBJ1-2 | TRBV5-6 | CASSMPTGPYGYTF | TGTGCCAGCAGCATGCCTACAGGGCCCTATGGCTACACCTTC
TRBD1 | - | TRBJ1-1 | TRBV27 | CASSNRGLGTEAFF | TGTGCCAGCAGTAACAGGGGGCTGGGCACTGAAGCTTTCTTT
- | once | TRBJ2-1 | TRBV18 | CASSPPGLGSYNEQFF | TGTGCCAGCTCACCACCTGGGCTTGGTTCCTACAATGAGCAGTTCTTC
- | - | TRBJ1-1 | TRBV5-5 | CASSFSYREPNTEAFF | TGTGCCAGCAGCTTTAGTTACAGGGAGCCTAACACTGAAGCTTTCTTT
TRBD1 | few | TRBJ1-2 | TRBV6-5 | CASSYRGQDYGYTF | TGTGCCAGCAGTTACAGGGGGCAGGACTATGGCTACACCTTC
- | - | TRBJ1-6 | TRBV7-9 | CASSGRGSQESYNSPLHF | TGTGCCAGCAGCGGCAGGGGCTCACAGGAGTCCTATAATTCACCCCTCCACTTT
TRBD2 | - | TRBJ2-7 | TRBV5-4 | CASSPHLAGGHEQYF | TGTGCCAGCAGCCCTCACCTAGCGGGGGGGCACGAGCAGTACTTC
TRBD2 | - | TRBJ2-3 | TRBV6-5 | CASNLAGGTDTQYF | TGTGCCAGCAACTTAGCGGGGGGCACAGATACGCAGTATTTT
TRBD1 | - | TRBJ1-2 | TRBV19 | CASTTGTARVYGYTF | TGTGCCAGTACGACCGGGACAGCCAGAGTTTATGGCTACACCTTC
TRBD1 | - | TRBJ1-1 | TRBV3-1/TRBV3-2 | CASSQETGSAEAFF | TGTGCCAGCAGCCAGGAGACAGGGTCGGCTGAAGCTTTCTTT
- | - | TRBJ1-5 | TRBV19 | CASSIGRSENNQPQHF | TGTGCCAGTAGTATAGGCCGGTCTGAGAACAATCAGCCCCAGCATTTT
- | - | TRBJ1-1 | TRBV19 | CASSFGGNTEAFF | TGTGCCAGTTCCTTCGGGGGGAACACTGAAGCTTTCTTT
TRBD1 | - | TRBJ1-5 | TRBV5-8 | CASSLGTGVRNQPQHF | TGTGCCAGCAGCTTGGGGACAGGGGTACGGAATCAGCCCCAGCATTTT
TRBD2 | once | TRBJ2-5 | TRBV5-1 | CASSFSAGGGETQYF | TGCGCCAGCAGCTTTTCAGCGGGAGGGGGAGAGACCCAGTACTTC